This is a list of T cell receptor beta chains from one sample in a study of cytomegalovirus exposure and HLA in healthy donors. Here immunoSEQ multiplex PCR was the method, and the copy in TCRdb shows in-frame clones only, minus some. The sample records roughly 220,000 clones, 70% being singletons. The specimen sequenced was PBMCs. These receptors were taken from a man aged 40-49 years in good health and CMV-seropositive. The CDR3 runs from the conserved cysteine through the conserved F or W. A D gene is named only where the DNA matches it firmly. Expanded clones get a size class; other rows say once, few or many, or leave the size out.

D gene: NA; J gene: TRBJ2-7; V gene: TRBV7-9; clone size: NA; CDR3 length: 15; CDR3 DNA: TGTTCCAGCAGCCCGGGAGAACTTGGAACCTACGAGCAGTACTTC; CDR3 protein: CSSSPGELGTYEQYF
D gene: TRBD1; J gene: TRBJ1-2; V gene: TRBV19; clone size: once; CDR3 length: 13; CDR3 DNA: TGTGCCAGTAGTGGGGACAGCTACTATGGCTACACCTTC; CDR3 protein: CASSGDSYYGYTF
D gene: TRBD2; J gene: TRBJ2-1; V gene: TRBV15; clone size: NA; CDR3 length: 17; CDR3 DNA: TGTGCCACCAGTACTCACCTGGGACTAGCGGGGGACAATGAGCAGTTCTTC; CDR3 protein: CATSTHLGLAGDNEQFF
D gene: NA; J gene: TRBJ2-7; V gene: TRBV7-2; clone size: NA; CDR3 length: 13; CDR3 DNA: TGTGCCAGCAGCTTAGCCCGCTCCTACGAGCAGTACTTC; CDR3 protein: CASSLARSYEQYF
D gene: NA; J gene: TRBJ2-7; V gene: TRBV27; clone size: NA; CDR3 length: 15; CDR3 DNA: TGTGCCAGCAGCCTTCAGGGGAGGGAGACCTACGAGCAGTACTTC; CDR3 protein: CASSLQGRETYEQYF
D gene: NA; J gene: TRBJ2-5; V gene: TRBV2; clone size: NA; CDR3 length: 12; CDR3 DNA: TGTGCCAGCAGGCTAAGCGGGGAGACCCAGTACTTC; CDR3 protein: CASRLSGETQYF
D gene: NA; J gene: TRBJ2-1; V gene: TRBV19; clone size: few; CDR3 length: 13; CDR3 DNA: TGTGCCAGTAGTACAGGGGTAGGCAATGAGCAGTTCTTC; CDR3 protein: CASSTGVGNEQFF
D gene: NA; J gene: TRBJ2-6; V gene: TRBV7-9; clone size: NA; CDR3 length: 16; CDR3 DNA: TGTGCCAGCAGCTTAGGGCAGACGGGTAGGGCCAACGTCCTGACTTTC; CDR3 protein: CASSLGQTGRANVLTF
D gene: TRBD2; J gene: TRBJ2-2; V gene: TRBV6-1; clone size: once; CDR3 length: 17; CDR3 DNA: TGTGCCAGCAGTGTAAACCCCCCCAGCGGGGTCGCCGGGGAGCTGTTTTTT; CDR3 protein: CASSVNPPSGVAGELFF
D gene: NA; J gene: TRBJ1-1; V gene: TRBV7-2; clone size: NA; CDR3 length: 15; CDR3 DNA: TGTGCCAGCAGCTTACGCCAGGGAGGCAACACTGAAGCTTTCTTT; CDR3 protein: CASSLRQGGNTEAFF
D gene: NA; J gene: TRBJ2-2; V gene: TRBV9; clone size: NA; CDR3 length: 14; CDR3 DNA: TGTGCCAGCAGCCCCCGAGGCCCCACCGGGGAGCTGTTTTTT; CDR3 protein: CASSPRGPTGELFF
D gene: TRBD1; J gene: TRBJ2-7; V gene: TRBV18; clone size: once; CDR3 length: 12; CDR3 DNA: TGTGCCAGCTCCCGGGACAGCTACGAGCAGTACTTC; CDR3 protein: CASSRDSYEQYF
D gene: TRBD1; J gene: TRBJ2-7; V gene: TRBV27; clone size: NA; CDR3 length: 15; CDR3 DNA: TGTGCCAGCAGTTTTACCGGGACAGTGTCCTACGAGCAGTACTTC; CDR3 protein: CASSFTGTVSYEQYF
D gene: TRBD2; J gene: TRBJ2-1; V gene: TRBV2; clone size: NA; CDR3 length: 14; CDR3 DNA: TGTGCCAGCAGTGACAGCGGGGCCGGGAATGAGCAGTTCTTC; CDR3 protein: CASSDSGAGNEQFF
D gene: TRBD1; J gene: TRBJ1-1; V gene: TRBV6-1; clone size: few; CDR3 length: 14; CDR3 DNA: TGTGCCAGCAGCCTTACAGGGGAGAACACTGAAGCTTTCTTT; CDR3 protein: CASSLTGENTEAFF